The 12 T cell receptor beta chains reported below all come from one sample, sequenced in a study of shared clonotypes between healthy human individuals. Produced via immunoSEQ multiplex PCR; TCRdb's table is partial and in-frame only. Of some 680,000 clones in the sample, roughly 72% were seen once. The source material was memory CD4+ T cells sorted from blood. The subset denotes: CD45RA-negative fraction. Source of these receptors: a woman between 25 and 40 years old in good health.

The chain uses TRBV25-1 and TRBJ1-5, with TRBD1 as a possible D gene (6 bases). With 4 bases removed from V and 7 bases from J, the gap between germline ends came to 14 bases. Germline assignment: CDR1 MGHDK and CDR2 SYGVNS. The CDR3 sequence is 14 residues long. The CDR3 sequence is CASSGLGGSQPQHF. CDR3 DNA sequence: TGTGCCAGCAGTGGTTTAGGGGGTAGCCAGCCCCAGCATTTT.

This clone was picked up many times. The CDR3 loop reads CAISTQENYGYTF. CDR3 bases: TGTGCCATCAGTACACAGGAAAACTATGGCTACACCTTC. V is TRBV10-3 and J is TRBJ1-2, with D possibly being TRBD1 (5 bases). The CDR3 runs 13 residues. The V gene's germline CDR1 is ENHRY and CDR2 SYGVKD. V was clipped by 5 bases and J by 2 bases, with 9 bases between them.

This clone has a count of ten or more. V is TRBV5-1 and J is TRBJ1-4, with D possibly TRBD1 on 6 matching bases. This CDR3 contains 15 residues. The germline gives CDR1 SGHRS, CDR2 YFSETQ. V gave up 0 bases and J gave up 5 bases, with 11 bases separating them. The CDR3 loop reads CASSLGQVRNEKLFF. Written as DNA, the CDR3 is TGCGCCAGCAGCTTGGGACAGGTGCGAAATGAAAAACTGTTTTTT.

V is TRBV6-1 and J is TRBJ2-6, with D unclear. Germline lookup yields CDR1 MNHNS and CDR2 SASEGT. The CDR3 runs to 17 residues. The germline V and J ends were trimmed by 3 bases and 0 bases, with 12 bases remaining between them. The CDR3 loop is CASSETYEVSGANVLTF. Written as DNA, the CDR3 is TGTGCCAGCAGTGAGACGTATGAGGTCTCTGGGGCCAACGTCCTGACTTTC.

The CDR3 DNA reads TGCGCCAGCAGCGGGGGACCGATAGCCTACAATGAGCAGTTCTTC. It yields the protein CASSGGPIAYNEQFF. This chain connects TRBV5-1 to TRBJ2-1; the D gene could be TRBD1 or TRBD2 (5 bases each). This CDR3 comprises 15 residues. Trimming cost V 4 bases and J 2 bases, with 13 bases left between them. Germline V gene lookup returns CDR1 SGHRS and CDR2 YFSETQ.

The chain joins TRBV19 to TRBJ1-5; D call uncertain. Germline V gene sequence: CDR1 LNHDA, CDR2 SQIVND (reference sequence). CDR3 length equals 16 residues. Trimming stripped 11 bases from V and 6 bases from J, with 26 bases between. DNA for the CDR3: TGTGCCTGTACTCGGGGTTCTTTGGTACTAGGTCAGCCCCAGCATTTT. Translation gives CACTRGSLVLGQPQHF.

This clone has a handful of counts. The chain is built from TRBV7-2 and TRBJ1-2, with a possible D match to TRBD1 (5 bases). Trimming removed 4 bases at V and 8 bases at J, with 11 bases between. Germline V gene sequence: CDR1 SGHTA, CDR2 FQGNSA. CDR3 length equals 12 residues. The CDR3 here is CASSSGHKGYTF. In nucleotides, the CDR3 is TGTGCCAGCAGCTCCGGACACAAAGGCTACACCTTC. The variable domain in full, with the rest retrieved from reference TRBV7-2 and TRBJ1-2, is GAGVSQSPSNKVTEKGKDVELRCDPISGHTALYWYRQSLGQGLEFLIYFQGNSAPDKSGLPSDRFSAERTGGSVSTLTIQRTQQEDSAVYLCASSSGHKGYTFGSGTRLTVV.

V is TRBV2 and J is TRBJ2-7; D not certain. The ends were cut back, 5 bases at V and 0 bases at J, with 17 bases in the middle. This CDR3 spans 16 amino acids. CDR1 is SNHLY, CDR2 FYNNEI, per germline. CDR3: CASSSLSPDTSYEQYF. The CDR3 DNA reads as TGTGCCAGCAGTTCCTTATCGCCAGACACCTCCTACGAGCAGTACTTC.

The rearrangement uses TRBV6-7 and TRBJ1-1, with D hard to call. TRBV6-7 is filed as an ORF, its function uncertain. The CDR3 runs 15 residues. V was pared by 8 bases and J by 0 bases, with 16 bases between. CDR3 sequence: CASPGLQAMNTEAFF. Here the CDR3 DNA reads TGTGCCAGCCCCGGGCTACAAGCTATGAACACTGAAGCTTTCTTT.

Worth noting for this clone: As the CDR3 is not closed by the conserved phenylalanine or tryptophan, this likely results from a read error. It is unclear where the CDR3 begins or ends on the DNA, so no DNA is shown, and the CDR3 is as TCRdb lists it. The V gene is TRBV5-3, the J gene TRBJ2-7; the listed D gene, TRBD2, was not tested against the DNA. TRBV5-3 is sorted into the ORF group, with uncertain function. From its first to its last residue, the CDR3 has 14 amino acids. The CDR3 region is CARSFFAPRVEGTS.

The chain uses TRBV28 and TRBJ2-3, with D perhaps given as TRBD1 or TRBD2 (5 bases each). Germline assignment: CDR1 MDHEN and CDR2 SYDVKM. The CDR3 is 14 amino acids. V dropped 11 bases and J dropped 1 base, with 16 bases sitting between them. The CDR3: CAVREGPGTDTQYF. The CDR3 DNA reads TGTGCCGTACGAGAGGGGCCAGGCACAGATACGCAGTATTTT.

V gene TRBV29-1 combines with J gene TRBJ2-3; 10 positions match TRBD2. The CDR3 length is 16 residues. Per the germline V gene, CDR1 is SQVTM and CDR2 is ANQGSEA. Trimming at V came to 6 bases and at J to 3 bases, leaving 12 bases not matched to a gene. Here the CDR3 DNA reads TGCAGCGTGAAAGGACTAGCGGAAGTTGGGACAGATACGCAGTATTTT. It yields the protein CSVKGLAEVGTDTQYF.